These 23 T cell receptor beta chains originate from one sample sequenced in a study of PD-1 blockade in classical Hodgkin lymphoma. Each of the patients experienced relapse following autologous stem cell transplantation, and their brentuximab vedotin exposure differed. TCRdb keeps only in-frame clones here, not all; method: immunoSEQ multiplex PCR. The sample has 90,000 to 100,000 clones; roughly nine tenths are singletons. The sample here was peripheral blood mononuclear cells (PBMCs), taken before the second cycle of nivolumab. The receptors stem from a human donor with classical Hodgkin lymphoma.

CDR3 in DNA: TGCGCCAGCAGCTTGGAGGGGGCAACTAATGAAAAACTGTTTTTT. It encodes CASSLEGATNEKLFF. V usage is TRBV5-1 and J usage is TRBJ1-4, with D tentatively TRBD1 (6 bases). The CDR3 is 15 residues long. The germline V gene encodes CDR1 SGHRS and CDR2 YFSETQ. V shed 0 bases and J shed 0 bases, with 6 bases lying between them.

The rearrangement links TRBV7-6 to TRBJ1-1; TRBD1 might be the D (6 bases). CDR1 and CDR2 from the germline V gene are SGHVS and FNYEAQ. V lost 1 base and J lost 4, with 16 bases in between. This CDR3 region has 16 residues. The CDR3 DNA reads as TGTGCCAGCAGCTTAGTACAGGGTAGGACCCTCACTGAAGCTTTCTTT. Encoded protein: CASSLVQGRTLTEAFF. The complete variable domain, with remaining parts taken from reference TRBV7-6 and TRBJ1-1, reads GAGVSQSPRYKVTKRGQDVALRCDPISGHVSLYWYRQALGQGPEFLTYFNYEAQQDKSGLPNDRFSAERPEGSISTLTIQRTEQRDSAMYRCASSLVQGRTLTEAFFGQGTRLTVV.

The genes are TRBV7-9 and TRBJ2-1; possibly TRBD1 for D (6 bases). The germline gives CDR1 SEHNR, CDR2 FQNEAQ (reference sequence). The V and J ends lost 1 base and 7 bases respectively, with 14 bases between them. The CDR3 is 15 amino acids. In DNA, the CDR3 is TGTGCCAGCAGCTTAGTACAGGGTCATGGAAATGAGCAGTTCTTC. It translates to CASSLVQGHGNEQFF.

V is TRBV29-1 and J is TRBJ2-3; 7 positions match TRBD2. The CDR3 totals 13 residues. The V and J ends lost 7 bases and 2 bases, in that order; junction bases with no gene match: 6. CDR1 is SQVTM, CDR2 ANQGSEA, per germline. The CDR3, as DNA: TGCAGCGCGCCGGGACTATACACAGATACGCAGTATTTT. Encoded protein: CSAPGLYTDTQYF.

CDR3 amino acids: CASSQGSREGSMNTEAFF. DNA of the CDR3: TGTGCCAGCAGCCAAGGGTCCCGAGAAGGGTCCATGAACACTGAAGCTTTCTTT. This chain links TRBV4-2 with TRBJ1-1; D is unresolved. V lost 1 base, J lost 0 bases, and 18 bases lay in between. The CDR3 covers 18 residues. Germline V CDR1 and CDR2: LGHNA, YNFKEQ.

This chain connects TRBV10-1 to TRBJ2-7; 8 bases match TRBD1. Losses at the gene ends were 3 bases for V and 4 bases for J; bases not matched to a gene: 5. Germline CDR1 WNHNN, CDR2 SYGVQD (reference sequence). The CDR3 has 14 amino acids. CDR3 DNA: TGCGCCAGCAGTGATAGTGACAGGGGTTACGAGCAGTACTTC. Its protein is CASSDSDRGYEQYF.

DNA for the CDR3: TGTGCCTGGAGTAAGGGGGTTGGCTATGGCTACACCTTC. Translated: CAWSKGVGYGYTF. The genes are TRBV30 and TRBJ1-2; weak D call: TRBD1 (6 bases). There are 13 residues in the CDR3. Germline values: CDR1 GTSNPN, CDR2 SVGIG (reference sequence). Trimming took 2 bases from V and 4 from J, leaving 11 bases between them.

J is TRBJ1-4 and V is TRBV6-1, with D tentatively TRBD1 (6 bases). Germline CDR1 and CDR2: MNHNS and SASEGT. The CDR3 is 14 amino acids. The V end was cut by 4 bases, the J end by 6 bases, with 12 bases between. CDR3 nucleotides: TGTGCCAGCAGTGTAACAGGGAGGGATGAAAAACTGTTTTTT. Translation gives CASSVTGRDEKLFF.

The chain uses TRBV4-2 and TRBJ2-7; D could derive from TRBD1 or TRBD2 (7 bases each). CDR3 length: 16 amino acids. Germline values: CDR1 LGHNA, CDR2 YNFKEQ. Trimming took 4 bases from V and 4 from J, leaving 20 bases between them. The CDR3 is CASSPVQGGFTYEQYF. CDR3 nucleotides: TGTGCCAGCAGCCCGGTTCAGGGGGGGTTTACGTACGAGCAGTACTTC.

This CDR3 reads CASSSVAGSHYEQYF. The CDR3 nucleotides are TGTGCCAGCAGCTCTGTAGCGGGTTCACACTACGAGCAGTACTTC. This chain uses TRBV7-8 with TRBJ2-7, with 7 bases fitting TRBD2. The trim removed 4 bases at V and 3 bases at J, leaving 9 bases unmatched. This CDR3 has 15 amino acids. Germline V CDR1 and CDR2: SGHVS, FQNEAQ.

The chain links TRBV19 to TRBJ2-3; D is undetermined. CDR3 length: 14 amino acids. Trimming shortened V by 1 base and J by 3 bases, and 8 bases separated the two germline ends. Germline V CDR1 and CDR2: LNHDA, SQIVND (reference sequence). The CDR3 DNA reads TGTGCCAGTAGTATAGGTTCAGAAACAGATACGCAGTATTTT. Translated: CASSIGSETDTQYF.

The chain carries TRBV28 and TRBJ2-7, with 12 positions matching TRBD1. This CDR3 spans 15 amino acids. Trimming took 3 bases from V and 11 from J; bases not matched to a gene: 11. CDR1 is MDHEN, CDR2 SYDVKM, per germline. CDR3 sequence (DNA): TGTGCCAGCAGTTTGCAACCGGGACAGGGGGCGCGTGAGTACTTC. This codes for CASSLQPGQGAREYF.

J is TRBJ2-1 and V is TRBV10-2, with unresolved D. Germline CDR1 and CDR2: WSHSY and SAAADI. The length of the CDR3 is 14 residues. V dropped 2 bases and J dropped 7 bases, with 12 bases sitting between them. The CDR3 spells CASSEGYQTNEQFF. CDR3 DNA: TGCGCCAGCAGTGAGGGATACCAAACAAATGAGCAGTTCTTC.

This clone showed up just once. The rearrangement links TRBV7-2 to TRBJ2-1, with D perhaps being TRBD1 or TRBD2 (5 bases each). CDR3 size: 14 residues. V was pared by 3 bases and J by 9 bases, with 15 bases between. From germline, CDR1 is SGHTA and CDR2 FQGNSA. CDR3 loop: CASSFARDEGEQFF. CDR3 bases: TGTGCCAGCAGCTTTGCCAGGGATGAGGGTGAGCAGTTCTTC.

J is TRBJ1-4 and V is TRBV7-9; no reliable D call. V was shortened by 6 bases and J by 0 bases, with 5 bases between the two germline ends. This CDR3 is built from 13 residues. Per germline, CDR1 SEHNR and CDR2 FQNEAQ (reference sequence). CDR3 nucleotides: TGTGCCAGCAGAACATCAACTAATGAAAAACTGTTTTTT. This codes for CASRTSTNEKLFF.

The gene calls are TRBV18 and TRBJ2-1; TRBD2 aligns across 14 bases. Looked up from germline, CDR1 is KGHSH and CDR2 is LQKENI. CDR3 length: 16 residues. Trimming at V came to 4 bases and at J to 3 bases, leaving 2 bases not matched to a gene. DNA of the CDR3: TGTGCCAGCTCACAGGGACTAGCGGGGGTCTACAATGAGCAGTTCTTC. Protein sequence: CASSQGLAGVYNEQFF.

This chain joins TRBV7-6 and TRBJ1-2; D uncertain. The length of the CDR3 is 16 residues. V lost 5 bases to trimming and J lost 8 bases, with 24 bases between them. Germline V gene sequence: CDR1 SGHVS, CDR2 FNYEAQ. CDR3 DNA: TGTGCCAGCAGCCCCGGCATTCTACCGGCCATGGAGGGCTACACCTTC. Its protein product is CASSPGILPAMEGYTF.

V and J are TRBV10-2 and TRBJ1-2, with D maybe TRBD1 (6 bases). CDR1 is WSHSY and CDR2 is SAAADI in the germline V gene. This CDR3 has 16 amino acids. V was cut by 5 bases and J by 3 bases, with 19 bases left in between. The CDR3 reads CASSTRAGGLDYGYTF. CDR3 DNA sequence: TGCGCCAGCAGTACCAGGGCCGGGGGGCTGGACTATGGCTACACCTTC.

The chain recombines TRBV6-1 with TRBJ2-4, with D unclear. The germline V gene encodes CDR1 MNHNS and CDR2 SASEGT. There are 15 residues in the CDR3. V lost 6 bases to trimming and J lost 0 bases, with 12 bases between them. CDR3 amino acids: CASRDGSLAKNIQYF. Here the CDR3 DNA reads TGTGCCAGCAGGGACGGGTCCTTAGCCAAAAACATTCAGTACTTC.

For the CDR3, the DNA is TGTGCCAGCAGCCAAGTTGCCGTCGATGGCTACACCTTC. Protein: CASSQVAVDGYTF. The chain is built from TRBV14 and TRBJ1-2, with D hard to call. The CDR3 is 13 amino acids. In germline, CDR1 is SGHDN, CDR2 FVKESK. The V gene lost 1 base and the J gene lost 6 bases, with 9 bases spanning the gap.

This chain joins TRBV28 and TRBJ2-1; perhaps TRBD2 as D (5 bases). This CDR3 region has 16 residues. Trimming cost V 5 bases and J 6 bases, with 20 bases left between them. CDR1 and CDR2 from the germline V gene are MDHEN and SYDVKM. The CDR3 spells CASSETLVPFGNEQFF. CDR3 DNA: TGTGCCAGCAGTGAAACACTAGTCCCCTTTGGCAATGAGCAGTTCTTC.

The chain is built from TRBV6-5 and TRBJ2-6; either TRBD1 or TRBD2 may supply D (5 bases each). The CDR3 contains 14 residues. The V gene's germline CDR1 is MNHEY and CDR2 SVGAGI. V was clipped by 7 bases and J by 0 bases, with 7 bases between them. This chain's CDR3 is CASTGSSGANVLTF. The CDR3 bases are TGTGCCAGCACAGGGAGCTCTGGGGCCAACGTCCTGACTTTC.

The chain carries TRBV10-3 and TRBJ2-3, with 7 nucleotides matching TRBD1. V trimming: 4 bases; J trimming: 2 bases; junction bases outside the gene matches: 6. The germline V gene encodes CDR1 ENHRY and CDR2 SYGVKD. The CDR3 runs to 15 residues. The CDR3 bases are TGTGCCATCAGTGGTTCGACAGGGAACACAGATACGCAGTATTTT. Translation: CAISGSTGNTDTQYF.